These 27 T cell receptor beta chains were all obtained from the same sample, sequenced in a study of T cells in Graves' hyperthyroidism and ophthalmopathy. The TCR beta CDR3 regions underwent amplification using RNA transcripts as the source. The primer set for the first-round RT-PCR of the TCR CDR3 was HTBI. MiXCR, applied by TCRdb to the multiplex PCR reads, yields one record per CDR3 protein. This sample has some 600,000 distinct CDR3 sequences; 14% occur once, and the top ten carry more than 5%. Material: blood. These receptors originate from a woman younger than 45 with Graves' hyperthyroidism that later progressed to Graves' ophthalmopathy.

There are a few counts of this clonotype. Since a much larger clone is just one base distant, this may be a read error. No conserved phenylalanine or tryptophan ends this CDR3, so it is likely a read error. The genes are TRBV29-1 and TRBJ2-7; D is uncertain. The germline gives CDR1 SQVTM, CDR2 ANQGSEA. V was clipped by 5 bases and J by 3 bases, with 8 bases between them. This CDR3 has 11 amino acids. CDR3 DNA sequence: TGCAGCGTTAGGTTTGGCTACGAGCAGTACCTC. Translation gives CSVRFGYEQYL.

This clonotype was found many times. This rearrangement joins TRBV11-3 to TRBJ1-1; TRBD1 might be the D (5 bases). The CDR3 is made up of 13 amino acids. V shed 4 bases and J shed 4 bases, with 10 bases lying between them. Germline lookup yields CDR1 SGHNT and CDR2 YENEEA. The CDR3 protein is CASSSLGTTEAFF. Written as DNA, the CDR3 is TGTGCCAGCAGCTCTCTTGGGACCACTGAAGCTTTCTTT.

V gene TRBV14 combines with J gene TRBJ2-1, with D unclear. Trimming left V 4 bases short and J 0 bases short, with 10 bases between. The CDR3 loop spans 15 amino acids. CDR1 is SGHDN and CDR2 is FVKESK in the germline V gene. Written as DNA, the CDR3 is TGTGCCAGCAGCCCCGGGCGAGCCTCCTACAATGAGCAGTTCTTC. Translating gives CASSPGRASYNEQFF.

This clonotype has a count of ten or more. CDR3 region: CASSYTQSNQPQHF. The CDR3 DNA reads as TGTGCCAGCAGTTACACTCAGAGCAATCAGCCCCAGCATTTT. The chain carries TRBV6-5 and TRBJ1-5; no clear D gene. This CDR3 contains 14 residues. Per the germline V gene, CDR1 is MNHEY and CDR2 is SVGAGI. V lost 2 bases to trimming and J lost 1 base, with 6 bases between them.

This clonotype was recorded at least ten times. The CDR3 region is CASSFGQTTGELFF. As DNA, the CDR3 is TGTGCCAGCAGTTTCGGGCAGACCACCGGGGAGCTGTTTTTT. The rearrangement joins TRBV27 to TRBJ2-2; D uncertain. From germline, CDR1 is MNHEY and CDR2 SMNVEV (reference sequence). V lost 3 bases and J 4 bases, leaving 9 bases between the germline ends. The CDR3 consists of 14 residues.

This clonotype occurred many times. The V gene is TRBV10-3, the J gene TRBJ2-7, with D uncertain. The CDR3 is made up of 14 amino acids. V was cut by 3 bases and J by 0 bases, with 9 bases left in between. Germline V CDR1 and CDR2: ENHRY, SYGVKD. The CDR3 reads CAISDFAGSYEQYF. The CDR3 DNA reads TGTGCCATCAGTGATTTTGCAGGCTCCTACGAGCAGTACTTC.

This clonotype has at least ten counts. V and J are TRBV24-1 and TRBJ2-1, with 10 positions matching TRBD2. J gave up 2 bases and V 3 bases, and 6 bases lay outside the gene matches. Germline V gives CDR1 KGHDR, CDR2 SFDVKD. The CDR3 is made up of 17 amino acids. The CDR3 DNA reads as TGTGCCACCAGTGATCCTAGCGGGAGCCGCGCCTACAATGAGCAGTTCTTC. Protein sequence: CATSDPSGSRAYNEQFF.

This clonotype came up a few times. V is TRBV6-5 and J is TRBJ1-3; D remains unclear. The V gene lost 1 base and the J gene lost 2 bases, with 6 bases spanning the gap. Germline lookup yields CDR1 MNHEY and CDR2 SVGAGI. This CDR3 has 14 residues. This CDR3 is CASSYLGAGNTIYF. As DNA, the CDR3 is TGTGCCAGCAGTTACTTAGGTGCTGGAAACACCATATATTTT.

This rearrangement joins TRBV5-4 to TRBJ2-5; perhaps TRBD1 as D (6 bases). Germline lookup yields CDR1 SGHNT and CDR2 YYREEE (reference sequence). Trimming took 4 bases from V and 3 from J, leaving 13 bases between them. The CDR3 extends over 14 amino acids. CDR3 loop: CASSLQTGKETQYF. DNA for the CDR3: TGTGCCAGCAGCCTGCAAACAGGGAAAGAGACCCAGTACTTC.

Many counts were recorded for this clonotype. V is TRBV11-3 and J is TRBJ1-1, with D hard to call. Germline V gene data show CDR1 as SGHNT and CDR2 as YENEEA. Trimming removed 6 bases at V and 4 bases at J, with 15 bases between. The CDR3 contains 14 residues. CDR3 nucleotide sequence: TGTGCCAGCAGGAAGGGAGGGCGGGGCACTGAAGCTTTCTTT. Translating gives CASRKGGRGTEAFF.

The chain recombines TRBV29-1 with TRBJ1-6; 7 bases align to TRBD1. Germline V gene data show CDR1 as SQVTM and CDR2 as ANQGSEA. V lost 6 bases to trimming and J lost 6 bases; unmatched junction nucleotides: 8. CDR3 length equals 14 residues. CDR3 amino acids: CSVSGGQSNSPLHF. The CDR3, as DNA: TGCAGCGTCTCTGGGGGACAGAGTAATTCACCCCTCCACTTT.

This clonotype occurred many times. The chain is built from TRBV2 and TRBJ1-2; D uncertain. Deletions cut 6 bases from V and 8 bases from J, with 13 bases between. CDR3 length: 12 amino acids. CDR1 and CDR2 from the germline V gene are SNHLY and FYNNEI. This CDR3 is CASSTGREGYTF. The CDR3 region has the DNA TGTGCCAGCAGCACCGGGAGGGAGGGCTACACCTTC.

This clonotype showed up many times. V is TRBV7-2 and J is TRBJ1-4; D ambiguous. CDR1 and CDR2 from the germline V gene are SGHTA and FQGNSA. V gave up 4 bases and J gave up 4 bases, with 4 bases separating them. The CDR3 is made up of 12 amino acids. The CDR3 reads CASSSDNEKLFF. DNA for the CDR3: TGTGCCAGCAGCTCCGATAATGAAAAACTGTTTTTT.

The rearrangement uses TRBV3-1 and TRBJ1-6; TRBD1 is a possible D gene (5 bases). Trimming cost V 0 bases and J 5 bases, with 8 bases left between them. CDR3 length: 15 amino acids. Germline CDR1 is LGHDT and CDR2 is YNNKEL (reference sequence). CDR3 bases: TGTGCCAGCAGCCAAGAGACAGCTAATAATTCACCCCTCCACTTT. Protein product: CASSQETANNSPLHF.

This clonotype was seen at least ten times. The chain is built from TRBV20-1 and TRBJ2-3; TRBD2 matches at 9 bases. Losses at the gene ends were 4 bases for V and 3 bases for J; bases not matched to a gene: 5. There are 14 residues in the CDR3. Germline V gives CDR1 DFQATT, CDR2 SNEGSKA (reference sequence). CDR3 DNA: TGCAGTGCTATCCTAGCGGGACGTACAGATACGCAGTATTTT. Its translation is CSAILAGRTDTQYF.

This clonotype has ten or more counts. This chain links TRBV7-2 with TRBJ2-1; D may be TRBD2 (5 bases). V gave up 5 bases and J gave up 11 bases, with 16 bases separating them. The length of the CDR3 is 13 residues. Germline assignment: CDR1 SGHTA and CDR2 FQGNSA. The CDR3 DNA reads TGTGCCAGCAGCCTCCAAAGGGCTAGCAAGCAGTTCTTC. It encodes CASSLQRASKQFF.

This clonotype was detected many times. The J gene is TRBJ1-5, the V gene TRBV5-1; 9 bases match TRBD1. From germline, CDR1 is SGHRS and CDR2 YFSETQ. The junction had 7 bases not matched to a gene; V was cut back by 4 bases and J by 5 bases. This CDR3 is 15 amino acids long. This CDR3 reads CASSAGTGSYQPQHF. CDR3 DNA: TGCGCCAGCAGCGCGGGGACAGGGTCGTATCAGCCCCAGCATTTT.

With regard to this clonotype: A much larger clone is a single base away; this may be a read error. This chain joins TRBV19 and TRBJ1-1; D possibly corresponds to TRBD1 (6 bases). Deletions cut 3 bases from V and 3 bases from J, with 8 bases between. CDR3 length: 13 residues. Germline V gene sequence: CDR1 LNHDA, CDR2 SQIVND (reference sequence). The CDR3 nucleotides read TGTGCCAGTAGTATTTCAGGGGACACTGAAGCTTTCTTT. It yields the protein CASSISGDTEAFF.

This clonotype was found many times. V usage is TRBV30 and J usage is TRBJ2-3; 8 bases match TRBD1. Germline V CDR1 and CDR2: GTSNPN, SVGIG (reference sequence). This CDR3 spans 13 amino acids. The V gene end was trimmed by 4 bases and the J gene end by 2 bases; junction bases not matched to a gene: 2. CDR3 sequence: CAWNRGTTDTQYF. The CDR3 bases are TGTGCCTGGAACAGGGGGACCACAGATACGCAGTATTTT.

The chain recombines TRBV6-5 with TRBJ1-5; D is unresolved. V shed 2 bases and J shed 4 bases, with 12 bases lying between them. Germline loops: CDR1 MNHEY, CDR2 SVGAGI. The CDR3 contains 15 residues. CDR3 amino acids: CASSYPRVGNQPQHF. DNA of the CDR3: TGTGCCAGCAGTTACCCAAGGGTGGGAAATCAGCCCCAGCATTTT.

V is TRBV28 and J is TRBJ2-5, with D perhaps TRBD1 (6 bases). Per germline, CDR1 MDHEN and CDR2 SYDVKM. V was pared by 1 base and J by 4 bases, with 13 bases between. The CDR3 contains 15 residues. The CDR3 region has the DNA TGTGCCAGCAGTTTATTGCAGGGGTTAGCAGAGACCCAGTACTTC. The encoded protein is CASSLLQGLAETQYF.

This clonotype was recorded at least ten times. The V call is TRBV6-1, the J call TRBJ1-5, with D tentatively TRBD1 (6 bases). The germline V and J ends were trimmed by 4 bases and 3 bases, with 13 bases remaining between them. Per germline, CDR1 MNHNS and CDR2 SASEGT. The CDR3 totals 15 residues. CDR3 DNA: TGTGCCAGCAGTGCGGTACAGGGCTACAATCAGCCCCAGCATTTT. It yields the protein CASSAVQGYNQPQHF.

This clonotype has a handful of counts. The chain employs TRBV5-1 and TRBJ2-7; 8 bases are shared with TRBD1. J lost 3 bases, V lost 0 bases, and 5 bases had no gene match. The CDR3 loop spans 15 amino acids. From germline, CDR1 is SGHRS and CDR2 YFSETQ. This chain's CDR3 is CASSLVGQGLYEQYF. In DNA form, the CDR3 reads TGCGCCAGCAGCTTGGTAGGACAGGGCCTCTACGAGCAGTACTTC. The whole variable domain, filled in from reference TRBV5-1 and TRBJ2-7, reads KAGVTQTPRYLIKTRGQQVTLSCSPISGHRSVSWYQQTPGQGLQFLFEYFSETQRNKGNFPGRFSGRQFSNSRSEMNVSTLELGDSALYLCASSLVGQGLYEQYFGPGTRLTVT.

In its sample, this clonotype was seen many times. The rearrangement links TRBV14 to TRBJ2-1, with D possibly being TRBD1 (5 bases). V was trimmed by 2 bases and J by 2 bases, leaving 10 bases between them. CDR1 and CDR2 from the germline V gene are SGHDN and FVKESK. This CDR3 has 15 residues. The CDR3 here is CASSQLAQAYNEQFF. CDR3 nucleotide sequence: TGTGCCAGCAGCCAATTGGCACAGGCCTACAATGAGCAGTTCTTC.

Points on this clonotype: A much bigger clone sits one base away, suggesting this may be a read error. This sequence joins TRBV27 and TRBJ1-2; 8 bases align to TRBD1. There are 14 residues in the CDR3. Germline V CDR1 and CDR2: MNHEY, SMNVEV (reference sequence). The CDR3 sequence is CASSSGQGVYGHTF. The CDR3 coding sequence is TGTGCCAGCAGCTCCGGACAGGGCGTATATGGCCACACCTTC.

This clonotype was detected ten times or more. The chain combines TRBV3-1 with TRBJ1-5, with 7 bases matching TRBD1. The length of the CDR3 is 15 residues. CDR1 and CDR2 (germline): LGHDT, YNNKEL (reference sequence). With V trimmed by 0 bases and J by 4 bases, 3 bases remained unmatched. The CDR3 bases are TGTGCCAGCAGCCAAGAGATACAGGGGAATCAGCCCCAGCATTTT. Translated: CASSQEIQGNQPQHF.

This clonotype was counted a few times. The CDR3 nucleotides are TGTGCCAGCACCCGATCGGGGAGCTCCTACAATGAGCAGTTCTTC. Translating it yields CASTRSGSSYNEQFF. The rearrangement links TRBV13 to TRBJ2-1, with D perhaps matching TRBD2 (5 bases). Germline V gives CDR1 PRHDT, CDR2 FYEKMQ (reference sequence). The V gene lost 7 bases and the J gene lost 0 bases, with 13 bases spanning the gap. The CDR3 runs to 15 residues. The variable domain in full, with the rest retrieved from reference TRBV13 and TRBJ2-1, is AAGVIQSPRHLIKEKRETATLKCYPIPRHDTVYWYQQGPGQDPQFLISFYEKMQSDKGSIPDRFSAQQFSDYHSELNMSSLELGDSALYFCASTRSGSSYNEQFFGPGTRLTVL.